This T cell receptor beta chain appears in the sequencing data of a study of cytotoxic CD8 clonotypes in ibrutinib-treated CLL. Here immunoSEQ multiplex PCR was the method, and the copy in TCRdb shows in-frame clones only, minus some. The repertoire holds some 130,000 clones, 84% seen once, with 3% to 4% in the top ten. Trimming at V came to 4 bases and at J to 1 base, leaving 6 bases not matched to a gene. CDR3 length: 15 residues. Germline CDR1 and CDR2: SGDLS and YYNGEE. This chain uses TRBV9 with TRBJ1-1; 8 bases are a match to TRBD1. This receptor was obtained from a human donor with chronic lymphocytic leukemia. Sequenced material: PBMCs, taken after 24 months of ibrutinib treatment. CDR3 amino acids: CASSPRTGRNTEAFF. The CDR3, as DNA: TGTGCCAGCAGCCCGAGGACAGGGAGGAACACTGAAGCTTTCTTT.